This TCR beta chain appears in the sequencing data of a study of cytomegalovirus exposure and HLA in healthy donors. Regarding the study as a whole: Published work reported that the classifier diagnosed cytomegalovirus status with high specificity and sensitivity.

With 3 bases clipped from V and 5 bases from J, the junction kept 13 bases outside the gene matches. The CDR3 sequence is 17 residues long. Germline CDR1 reads SGHRS; CDR2 reads YFSETQ. A multiplex PCR was run with 60 Vbeta primers and 13 Jbeta primers. Per the original methods: About 12 million of around 85 million unique TCR beta chains were shared, per a later count. Data came from immunoSEQ multiplex PCR; TCRdb stores just in-frame clones and leaves some out. That table furnishes V, J and clone size, whereas the DNA furnished D and trimming. Among 160,000 or so clones listed, 79% were seen once. Likely unrecorded immune exposures existed in these nominally healthy donors. This clone was counted a few times. What it binds is not known.

V and J are TRBV5-1 and TRBJ1-4, with TRBD1 matching 7 bases. The source of this sequence is a man in his forties or fifties in good health and CMV-seronegative. Sequenced material: PBMCs. The CDR3 DNA reads as TGCGCCAGCAGCTCAGACAGGGCAACCCATTTAAATGAAAAACTGTTTTTT. The encoded protein is CASSSDRATHLNEKLFF. Full variable domain (missing parts from reference TRBV5-1 and TRBJ1-4): KAGVTQTPRYLIKTRGQQVTLSCSPISGHRSVSWYQQTPGQGLQFLFEYFSETQRNKGNFPGRFSGRQFSNSRSEMNVSTLELGDSALYLCASSSDRATHLNEKLFFGSGTQLSVL.